A single sample gave rise to the 19 T cell receptor beta chains below, sequenced in a study of T cells in localized non-small cell lung cancer. Sequencing was performed with immunoSEQ multiplex PCR; in TCRdb, only in-frame clones are kept and a portion is missing. The sample consists of around 15,000 clones, about 88% of them appearing once. The starting material was peripheral blood, obtained before any cancer treatment. Receptors originate from a male donor aged 60 or older with stage I lung adenocarcinoma.

V gene TRBV29-1 combines with J gene TRBJ2-7; 8 bases fit TRBD1. After removal of 6 bases from V and 3 bases from J, the junction contained 10 bases not matched to a gene. Germline values: CDR1 SQVTM, CDR2 ANQGSEA. The CDR3 runs 14 residues. CDR3 amino acids: CSVSRGTGNYEQYF. DNA for the CDR3: TGCAGCGTCTCAAGAGGGACAGGCAACTACGAGCAGTACTTC.

Only one count was recorded for this clone. The rearrangement joins TRBV10-3 to TRBJ2-2, with TRBD1 matching 7 bases. The CDR3 consists of 16 residues. In germline, CDR1 is ENHRY, CDR2 SYGVKD. V was clipped by 5 bases and J by 4 bases; unmatched bases: 10. DNA of the CDR3: TGTGCCATCAGTCAGTTAGGGGGCGGTAGCACCGGGGAGCTGTTTTTT. Protein sequence: CAISQLGGGSTGELFF.

The chain joins TRBV4-2 to TRBJ2-7, with D maybe TRBD1 (6 bases). Trimming left V 6 bases short and J 7 bases short, with 13 bases between. The CDR3 spans 12 residues. CDR1 LGHNA and CDR2 YNFKEQ come from the germline V gene. The CDR3 is CASRQGSGEQYF. The CDR3 DNA is TGTGCCAGCAGACAGGGTTCAGGGGAGCAGTACTTC.

The V call is TRBV18, the J call TRBJ2-1; possibly TRBD2 for D (5 bases). The CDR3 consists of 16 residues. Germline V gene data show CDR1 as KGHSH and CDR2 as LQKENI. With 4 bases removed from V and 7 bases from J, the gap between germline ends came to 20 bases. The CDR3 nucleotides read TGTGCCAGCTCACAAGAGTCGAGGGCGTCTTGGAATGAGCAGTTCTTC. Its protein is CASSQESRASWNEQFF.

This chain connects TRBV27 to TRBJ2-1, with 10 bases that match TRBD2. Germline lookup yields CDR1 MNHEY and CDR2 SMNVEV (reference sequence). Losses at the gene ends were 7 bases for V and 10 bases for J; bases not matched to a gene: 13. The CDR3 extends over 15 amino acids. The CDR3 DNA reads as TGTGCCAGCACCCAAGGGGGAGGTAGCGGGAGGGAGCAGTTCTTC. This sequence encodes CASTQGGGSGREQFF.

The chain links TRBV5-1 to TRBJ2-2, with D perhaps TRBD2 (6 bases). CDR1 is SGHRS, CDR2 YFSETQ, per germline. The ends were cut back, 0 bases at V and 1 base at J, with 10 bases in the middle. This CDR3 contains 16 residues. The CDR3 spells CASSLVPSENTGELFF. CDR3 DNA: TGCGCCAGCAGCTTGGTGCCTAGCGAGAACACCGGGGAGCTGTTTTTT.

The chain links TRBV5-6 to TRBJ2-7; D is undetermined. CDR1 is SGHDT and CDR2 is YYEEEE in the germline V gene. V dropped 2 bases and J dropped 6 bases, with 6 bases sitting between them. The CDR3 extends over 11 amino acids. DNA for the CDR3: TGTGCCAGCAGCTTACGGAGCGAGCAGTACTTC. It specifies CASSLRSEQYF.

The chain joins TRBV5-1 to TRBJ2-5; maybe TRBD1 (5 bases). This CDR3 is 14 amino acids long. Germline values: CDR1 SGHRS, CDR2 YFSETQ. V lost 10 bases to trimming and J lost 2 bases, with 18 bases between them. CDR3 in DNA: TGCGCCTCCCACCGGCAGGGTATACAAGAGACCCAGTACTTC. Residues: CASHRQGIQETQYF.

The chain links TRBV19 to TRBJ2-7; the D gene could be TRBD1 or TRBD2 (5 bases each). The CDR3 covers 15 residues. The germline V gene has CDR1 LNHDA and CDR2 SQIVND (reference sequence). V was cut by 5 bases and J by 0 bases, with 14 bases left in between. CDR3 sequence reads: CASSVPGRSSYEQYF. CDR3 coding DNA: TGTGCCAGTAGTGTACCGGGACGGAGCTCCTACGAGCAGTACTTC.

This clone has just a few counts. The V call is TRBV11-3, the J call TRBJ1-3; no definite D call. V gave up 4 bases and J gave up 3 bases, with 7 bases separating them. Germline V gives CDR1 SGHNT, CDR2 YENEEA. The CDR3 loop spans 13 amino acids. CDR3 region: CASSSGSGNTIYF. CDR3 nucleotide sequence: TGTGCCAGCAGCTCCGGGAGTGGAAACACCATATATTTT.

This clone was counted once. This chain links TRBV14 with TRBJ1-2, with TRBD1 as a possible D gene (5 bases). The CDR3 runs 13 residues. The V gene's germline CDR1 is SGHDN and CDR2 FVKESK. V dropped 1 base and J dropped 8 bases, with 11 bases sitting between them. The CDR3 loop reads CASSQGPWGGYTF. CDR3 sequence (DNA): TGTGCCAGCAGCCAAGGCCCCTGGGGCGGCTACACCTTC. The full variable domain, in which reference TRBV14 and TRBJ1-2 provide the parts outside the CDR3, is EAGVTQFPSHSVIEKGQTVTLRCDPISGHDNLYWYRRVMGKEIKFLLHFVKESKQDESGMPNNRFLAERTGGTYSTLKVQPAELEDSGVYFCASSQGPWGGYTFGSGTRLTVV.

The CDR3 region is CAWSRAETQYF. The CDR3 DNA reads as TGTGCCTGGAGTAGGGCCGAGACCCAGTACTTC. The V gene is TRBV30, the J gene TRBJ2-5; D gene uncertain. This CDR3 contains 11 residues. V lost 2 bases to trimming and J lost 5 bases, with 6 bases between them. The germline CDR1 and CDR2 sequences are GTSNPN and SVGIG (reference sequence).

The V call is TRBV28, the J call TRBJ1-2; 9 bases are a match to TRBD1. This CDR3 has 15 amino acids. CDR1 is MDHEN, CDR2 SYDVKM, per germline. V lost 5 bases to trimming and J lost 4 bases; unmatched junction nucleotides: 8. The CDR3 nucleotides read TGTGCCAGCAGTATTAGGACAGGGGTAACCTATGGCTACACCTTC. This sequence encodes CASSIRTGVTYGYTF.

The CDR3 nucleotides are TGTGCCAGCAGCAAAGACCGGGACAGTCATCAGCCCCAGCATTTT. It is translated as CASSKDRDSHQPQHF. The gene calls are TRBV7-8 and TRBJ1-5; the match to TRBD1 covers 7 bases. CDR1 and CDR2 from the germline V gene are SGHVS and FQNEAQ. V lost 5 bases to trimming and J lost 5 bases; unmatched junction nucleotides: 9. This CDR3 comprises 15 residues.

The J gene is TRBJ1-1, the V gene TRBV18, with no clear D. The length of the CDR3 is 19 residues. The V gene lost 1 base and the J gene lost 0 bases, with 21 bases spanning the gap. The germline V gene encodes CDR1 KGHSH and CDR2 LQKENI. This chain's CDR3 is CASSPLFGQAEFMNTEAFF. CDR3 bases: TGTGCCAGCTCACCACTTTTCGGTCAGGCCGAATTCATGAACACTGAAGCTTTCTTT. Complete variable domain (other parts from reference TRBV18 and TRBJ1-1): NAGVMQNPRHLVRRRGQEARLRCSPMKGHSHVYWYRQLPEEGLKFMVYLQKENIIDESGMPKERFSAEFPKEGPSILRIQQVVRGDSAAYFCASSPLFGQAEFMNTEAFFGQGTRLTVV.

The chain joins TRBV4-1 to TRBJ2-3; TRBD2 is a possible D gene (7 bases). The CDR3 extends over 17 amino acids. V was trimmed by 1 base and J by 2 bases, leaving 16 bases between them. Germline loops: CDR1 MGHRA, CDR2 YSYEKL. The CDR3 reads CASSQAWGRGVTDTQYF. The CDR3 region has the DNA TGCGCCAGCAGCCAAGCCTGGGGGAGGGGGGTCACAGATACGCAGTATTTT.

V and J are TRBV11-2 and TRBJ1-1, with D perhaps TRBD1 (5 bases). The germline gives CDR1 SGHAT, CDR2 FQNNGV. Trimming pared 10 bases from V and 4 bases from J, leaving 13 bases between. This CDR3 is built from 12 residues. The CDR3 DNA is TGTGCCACTGGGACCGGATCCACTGAAGCTTTCTTT. Translation: CATGTGSTEAFF.

This sequence joins TRBV10-2 and TRBJ1-1; the D is unclear. The CDR3 is made up of 13 amino acids. Germline CDR1 WSHSY, CDR2 SAAADI. The V and J ends lost 2 bases and 8 bases respectively, with 12 bases between them. The CDR3 reads CASSERGNFEAFF. The CDR3 nucleotides are TGCGCCAGCAGTGAGCGGGGAAACTTCGAAGCTTTCTTT.

The CDR3: CASSPEVGTEAFF. DNA for the CDR3: TGTGCCAGCAGCCCCGAAGTTGGTACTGAAGCTTTCTTT. The chain couples TRBV9 to TRBJ1-1, with no clear D. The CDR3 is 13 amino acids. The V end was cut by 4 bases, the J end by 5 bases, with 12 bases between. Germline V gives CDR1 SGDLS, CDR2 YYNGEE.